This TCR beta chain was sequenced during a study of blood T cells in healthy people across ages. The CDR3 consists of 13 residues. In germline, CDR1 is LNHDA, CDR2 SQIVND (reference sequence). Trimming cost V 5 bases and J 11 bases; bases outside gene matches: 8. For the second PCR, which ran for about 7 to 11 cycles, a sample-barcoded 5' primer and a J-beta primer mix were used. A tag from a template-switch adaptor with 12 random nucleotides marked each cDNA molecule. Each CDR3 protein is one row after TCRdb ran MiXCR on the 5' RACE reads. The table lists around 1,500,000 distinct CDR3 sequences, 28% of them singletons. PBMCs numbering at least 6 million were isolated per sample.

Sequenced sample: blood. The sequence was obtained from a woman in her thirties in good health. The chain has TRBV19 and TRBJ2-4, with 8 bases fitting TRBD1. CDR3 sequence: CASSSASGGLQYF. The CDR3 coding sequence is TGTGCCAGTAGTTCTGCGTCAGGGGGCCTTCAGTACTTC.